These 29 T cell receptor beta chains were sequenced from one sample in a study of early T cells in non-severe SARS-CoV-2 infection. TCRdb re-called the 5' RACE reads with MiXCR, one entry per CDR3 protein. The sample yields 60,000 or so distinct CDR3 sequences, roughly a tenth seen once. The sample was whole blood. The receptors here all came from an adult who was a healthcare worker with PCR-confirmed SARS-CoV-2 infection or an uninfected control (not recorded which).

This clonotype was seen at least ten times. This chain links TRBV5-1 with TRBJ2-6; D could derive from TRBD1 or TRBD2 (5 bases each). Germline CDR1 SGHRS, CDR2 YFSETQ. Trimming cost V 3 bases and J 0 bases, with 7 bases left between them. The CDR3 has 15 amino acids. Here the CDR3 DNA reads TGCGCCAGCAGCTCGGGGCTCTCTGGGGCCAACGTCCTGACTTTC. The encoded protein is CASSSGLSGANVLTF. The entire variable domain, with the rest obtained from reference TRBV5-1 and TRBJ2-6, is as follows: KAGVTQTPRYLIKTRGQQVTLSCSPISGHRSVSWYQQTPGQGLQFLFEYFSETQRNKGNFPGRFSGRQFSNSRSEMNVSTLELGDSALYLCASSSGLSGANVLTFGAGSRLTVL.

This clonotype was counted at least ten times. V and J are TRBV27 and TRBJ2-5, with 8 bases matching TRBD2. CDR1 is MNHEY, CDR2 SMNVEV, per germline (reference sequence). J lost 1 base, V lost 4 bases, and 8 bases had no gene match. This CDR3 has 16 amino acids. The CDR3 is CASSSDLTSGQETQYF. In DNA form, the CDR3 reads TGTGCCAGCAGTTCCGACCTAACTAGCGGCCAAGAGACCCAGTACTTC.

The sample holds many counts of this clonotype. This chain connects TRBV6-5 to TRBJ2-2; D is possibly TRBD1 (5 bases). The V end was cut by 6 bases, the J end by 4 bases, with 9 bases between. The CDR3 runs to 13 residues. The germline CDR1 and CDR2 sequences are MNHEY and SVGAGI. Here the CDR3 DNA reads TGTGCCAGCAGATCCAGGGCCACCGGGGAGCTGTTTTTT. Its protein product is CASRSRATGELFF.

The CDR3, as DNA: TGTGCCAGCTCACCACCCACATCAATGAACACTGAAGCTTTCTTT. As protein: CASSPPTSMNTEAFF. This chain connects TRBV18 to TRBJ1-1; D is undetermined. The CDR3 runs 15 residues. Germline V gives CDR1 KGHSH, CDR2 LQKENI. V gave up 0 bases and J gave up 0 bases, with 8 bases separating them. Looking up the rest from reference TRBV18 and TRBJ1-1 gives the full variable domain: NAGVMQNPRHLVRRRGQEARLRCSPMKGHSHVYWYRQLPEEGLKFMVYLQKENIIDESGMPKERFSAEFPKEGPSILRIQQVVRGDSAAYFCASSPPTSMNTEAFFGQGTRLTVV.

The chain combines TRBV5-1 with TRBJ1-1; no definite D call. Germline CDR1 reads SGHRS; CDR2 reads YFSETQ. Trimming pared 1 base from V and 5 bases from J, leaving 12 bases between. CDR3 length: 14 residues. CDR3 coding DNA: TGCGCCAGCAGCTTGAAGGGTCCGCAGACTGAAGCTTTCTTT. Protein product: CASSLKGPQTEAFF.

This clonotype was counted ten times or more. CDR3 in DNA: TGCAGTGCTAGAGATCCGGGGATGAACACTGAAGCTTTCTTT. Translated, it gives CSARDPGMNTEAFF. The chain recombines TRBV20-1 with TRBJ1-1; D uncertain. CDR3 length: 14 amino acids. The V and J ends lost 0 bases and 0 bases respectively, with 8 bases between them. From germline, CDR1 is DFQATT and CDR2 SNEGSKA (reference sequence).

Turning to this clonotype: A much larger clone is a single base away; this may be a read error. The J gene is TRBJ1-1, the V gene TRBV11-1, with D unclear. CDR3 size: 13 residues. Germline CDR1 is SGHAT and CDR2 is FQDESV (reference sequence). The CDR3 loop reads CVSSLVEVAEAFF. The CDR3 DNA sequence: TGTGTCAGCAGCTTAGTCGAGGTGGCTGAAGCTTTCTTT.

V and J are TRBV18 and TRBJ2-3, with unresolved D. The V and J ends lost 3 bases and 2 bases respectively, with 15 bases between them. From germline, CDR1 is KGHSH and CDR2 LQKENI. This CDR3 region has 16 residues. CDR3 sequence reads: CASSPLRQMTTDTQYF. The CDR3 DNA reads as TGTGCCAGCTCACCTCTGCGGCAGATGACCACAGATACGCAGTATTTT.

The chain employs TRBV6-2 or TRBV6-3 and TRBJ1-2; D gene uncertain. Trimming removed 8 bases at V and 0 bases at J, with 7 bases between. The CDR3 loop spans 12 amino acids. Germline V gene lookup returns CDR1 MNHEY and CDR2 SVGEGT. CDR3 nucleotide sequence: TGTGCCAGCTTCGGGGCTAACTATGGCTACACCTTC. Translated: CASFGANYGYTF.

This clonotype was seen many times. The chain uses TRBV12-3 or TRBV12-4 and TRBJ1-6; D remains ambiguous. Trimming removed 4 bases from V and 9 bases from J, with 7 bases in between. The CDR3 covers 12 residues. DNA of the CDR3: TGTGCCAGCAGTTCCCCGGCTTCACCCCTCCACTTT. It yields the protein CASSSPASPLHF.

Ten or more counts support this clonotype. The chain couples TRBV6-2 or TRBV6-3 to TRBJ1-2, with D unresolved. The CDR3 runs to 13 residues. The V gene lost 4 bases and the J gene lost 5 bases, with 11 bases spanning the gap. In germline, CDR1 is MNHEY, CDR2 SVGEGT. CDR3 sequence (DNA): TGTGCCAGCAGTTCCAGAAGGAGATATGGCTACACCTTC. This translates into CASSSRRRYGYTF.

The chain is built from TRBV6-5 and TRBJ1-2; the D is unclear. The CDR3 has 11 residues. V was pared by 7 bases and J by 4 bases, with 7 bases between. The V gene's germline CDR1 is MNHEY and CDR2 SVGAGI. The CDR3 loop is CASTRGYGYTF. The CDR3 DNA sequence: TGTGCCAGCACCAGAGGCTATGGCTACACCTTC.

This clonotype has at least ten counts. This sequence joins TRBV6-2 or TRBV6-3 and TRBJ2-7; 9 bases line up with TRBD1. CDR3 size: 15 residues. Trimming removed 6 bases from V and 1 base from J; junction bases left unmatched: 7. Per germline, CDR1 MNHEY and CDR2 SVGEGT. The chain's CDR3 is CASSPFDRGSYEQYF. CDR3 in DNA: TGTGCCAGCAGCCCATTCGACAGGGGGTCCTACGAGCAGTACTTC.

V gene TRBV5-1 combines with J gene TRBJ2-1, with TRBD1 as a possible D gene (6 bases). Germline assignment: CDR1 SGHRS and CDR2 YFSETQ. The V gene lost 4 bases and the J gene lost 5 bases, with 16 bases spanning the gap. CDR3 length: 15 amino acids. CDR3 DNA sequence: TGCGCCAGCAGCATACAGGGTTACCCCCACAATGAGCAGTTCTTC. Translating gives CASSIQGYPHNEQFF.

In its sample, this clonotype was seen many times. This sequence joins TRBV2 and TRBJ1-4; D gene unclear. Deletions cut 8 bases from V and 9 bases from J, with 16 bases between. The germline V gene has CDR1 SNHLY and CDR2 FYNNEI. The CDR3 consists of 13 residues. The DNA for the CDR3 is TGTGCCAGCGGGGTCGGTCTGTACAAAAAACTGTTTTTT. It codes for CASGVGLYKKLFF.

The genes are TRBV4-1 and TRBJ1-2; the D gene is possibly TRBD1 (6 bases). CDR3 length equals 14 residues. In germline, CDR1 is MGHRA, CDR2 YSYEKL. Trimming pared 1 base from V and 4 bases from J, leaving 10 bases between. The CDR3 spells CASSQANRAYGYTF. CDR3 nucleotides: TGCGCCAGCAGCCAAGCCAACAGGGCCTATGGCTACACCTTC.

This clonotype was recorded at least ten times. The chain couples TRBV12-3 or TRBV12-4 to TRBJ2-5; D may be TRBD2 (6 bases). Between the trimmed V and J ends, which lost 6 bases and 6 bases, there was a span of 20 bases. This CDR3 region has 15 residues. The CDR3 reads CASSIAGSPRQTQYF. DNA for the CDR3: TGTGCCAGCAGCATTGCGGGGAGCCCAAGGCAGACCCAGTACTTC.

The chain uses TRBV5-1 and TRBJ2-3, with D perhaps matching TRBD2 (6 bases). The CDR3 sequence is 15 residues long. Germline lookup yields CDR1 SGHRS and CDR2 YFSETQ. Trimming shortened V by 4 bases and J by 2 bases, and 14 bases separated the two germline ends. The CDR3 sequence is CASSVETGDTDTQYF. DNA of the CDR3: TGCGCCAGCAGCGTAGAAACGGGGGACACAGATACGCAGTATTTT.

This clonotype was counted a few times. This CDR3 is CASSLEAGFHGYTF. The CDR3 nucleotides read TGCGCCAGCAGCTTGGAAGCAGGGTTCCATGGCTACACCTTC. The chain carries TRBV5-1 and TRBJ1-2, with D perhaps matching TRBD1 (5 bases). The CDR3 has 14 amino acids. Trimming left V 0 bases short and J 6 bases short, with 12 bases between. Per the germline V gene, CDR1 is SGHRS and CDR2 is YFSETQ.

This clonotype was picked up many times. This chain uses TRBV30 with TRBJ2-7, with D tentatively TRBD1 (5 bases). From germline, CDR1 is GTSNPN and CDR2 SVGIG (reference sequence). V was cut by 5 bases and J by 3 bases, with 8 bases left in between. There are 11 residues in the CDR3. CDR3 sequence: CAWDSYYEQYF. The CDR3 region has the DNA TGTGCCTGGGACAGTTACTACGAGCAGTACTTC. The full variable domain, with the rest looked up from reference TRBV30 and TRBJ2-7, is SQTIHQWPATLVQPVGSPLSLECTVEGTSNPNLYWYRQAAGRGLQLLFYSVGIGQISSEVPQNLSASRPQDRQFILSSKKLLLSDSGFYLCAWDSYYEQYFGPGTRLTVT.

This clonotype turned up a few times. The chain combines TRBV20-1 with TRBJ1-3; a possible D gene is TRBD1 (5 bases). The V and J ends lost 2 bases and 2 bases respectively, with 10 bases between them. The germline V gene encodes CDR1 DFQATT and CDR2 SNEGSKA (reference sequence). CDR3 length: 14 residues. DNA of the CDR3: TGCAGTGCTAGAAAGTCGGGGGCTGGAAACACCATATATTTT. This encodes CSARKSGAGNTIYF.

The sample holds many counts of this clonotype. The genes are TRBV6-5 and TRBJ2-2; TRBD2 aligns across 7 bases. CDR1 is MNHEY and CDR2 is SVGAGI in the germline V gene. Germline trimming cut 11 bases from V and 3 bases from J; bases unmatched to any gene: 9. The CDR3 totals 14 residues. CDR3 nucleotides: TGTGCCTCCTCCGGGGGGACTCACACCGGGGAGCTGTTTTTT. This gives the protein CASSGGTHTGELFF.

This clonotype was recorded many times. CDR3 DNA sequence: TGTGCCAGCAGACCCGGACAGGGAAGTACCTATGGCTACACCTTC. This translates into CASRPGQGSTYGYTF. The chain is built from TRBV6-1 and TRBJ1-2, with 8 bases lining up with TRBD1. Germline V gene lookup returns CDR1 MNHNS and CDR2 SASEGT. CDR3 length equals 15 residues. The junction had 10 bases not matched to a gene; V was cut back by 6 bases and J by 4 bases.

This clonotype was counted ten times or more. The rearrangement joins TRBV7-9 to TRBJ1-2; D gene uncertain. CDR1 and CDR2 (germline): SEHNR, FQNEAQ (reference sequence). Trimming took off 1 base at V and 8 bases at J, with 11 bases between the two ends. The CDR3 totals 13 residues. CDR3 protein: CASSLVIGQGYTF. The CDR3 region has the DNA TGTGCCAGCAGCTTAGTTATAGGGCAAGGCTACACCTTC.

In its sample, this clonotype was seen a few times. V usage is TRBV7-2 and J usage is TRBJ2-3; the D gene is possibly TRBD2 (5 bases). The CDR3 contains 17 residues. Trimming pared 1 base from V and 6 bases from J, leaving 20 bases between. From germline, CDR1 is SGHTA and CDR2 FQGNSA. DNA for the CDR3: TGTGCCAGCAGCTTAGTCTTGGTTGCCCGGGGAATGGATACGCAGTATTTT. This translates into CASSLVLVARGMDTQYF.

The rearrangement links TRBV29-1 to TRBJ2-7; no definite D call. The CDR3 is made up of 11 amino acids. V was pared by 3 bases and J by 4 bases, with 7 bases between. Germline V lookup: CDR1 SQVTM, CDR2 ANQGSEA. Here the CDR3 reads CSVDRFYEQYF. DNA of the CDR3: TGCAGCGTTGACAGGTTTTACGAGCAGTACTTC.

Only a few counts were recorded for this clonotype. The V gene is TRBV6-2 or TRBV6-3, the J gene TRBJ2-3, with D possibly being TRBD2 (5 bases). CDR3 length: 16 amino acids. Germline V gives CDR1 MNHEY, CDR2 SVGEGT. V was shortened by 5 bases and J by 0 bases, with 15 bases between the two germline ends. CDR3 protein: CASSPRQAGSTDTQYF. In nucleotides, the CDR3 is TGTGCCAGCAGTCCTCGGCAGGCGGGTAGCACAGATACGCAGTATTTT.

V and J are TRBV4-1 and TRBJ1-1; the D gene is possibly TRBD1 (6 bases). Germline CDR1 MGHRA, CDR2 YSYEKL. CDR3 length equals 15 residues. V lost 2 bases and J lost 5, with 15 bases in between. In DNA form, the CDR3 reads TGCGCCAGCAGCCAATTCCCCCAGGGGACAACTGAAGCTTTCTTT. Its translation: CASSQFPQGTTEAFF.

This clonotype has ten or more counts. This chain uses TRBV11-2 with TRBJ2-5; TRBD1 might be the D (6 bases). The CDR3 totals 16 residues. The germline V gene has CDR1 SGHAT and CDR2 FQNNGV. Trimming took 1 base from V and 1 from J, leaving 13 bases between them. CDR3 DNA: TGTGCCAGCAGCTTAGTTACGGGACAACCCCAAGAGACCCAGTACTTC. It codes for CASSLVTGQPQETQYF.